Below are 30 T cell receptor beta chains sequenced from a single sample in a study of T cells after yellow fever vaccination. TCRdb passed the 5' RACE reads through MiXCR, listing each CDR3 protein once. The table records 200,000 to 250,000 distinct CDR3 sequences, 6.5% to 8.5% of them present only once. Specimen: CD4+ T cells sorted from PBMCs, collected 15 days after the yellow fever booster vaccination. These receptors were collected from a man between 25 and 39 years old who received the YFV17D yellow fever vaccine.

This clonotype was seen a handful of times. The chain is built from TRBV14 and TRBJ2-3, with 8 bases lining up with TRBD2. The germline V gene encodes CDR1 SGHDN and CDR2 FVKESK. The CDR3 totals 15 residues. Trimming at V came to 4 bases and at J to 6 bases, leaving 9 bases not matched to a gene. The CDR3 nucleotides read TGTGCCAGCAGCCGTGGGACTAGACGGGCGGATACGCAGTATTTT. This encodes CASSRGTRRADTQYF.

This clonotype was recorded many times. The chain combines TRBV5-6 with TRBJ2-7, with D possibly TRBD2 on 5 matching bases. V lost 1 base to trimming and J lost 1 base, with 6 bases between them. Per germline, CDR1 SGHDT and CDR2 YYEEEE. This CDR3 spans 13 amino acids. CDR3 bases: TGTGCCAGCAGCTTGACTAGGTCCTACGAGCAGTACTTC. Amino acid sequence: CASSLTRSYEQYF.

The V call is TRBV28, the J call TRBJ2-3; 10 bases fit TRBD2. The germline V gene has CDR1 MDHEN and CDR2 SYDVKM. The CDR3 sequence is 15 residues long. The V and J ends lost 6 bases and 1 base, in that order; junction bases with no gene match: 4. The CDR3 sequence: CASRTGTSGTDTQYF. The DNA of the CDR3 is TGTGCCAGCAGGACCGGGACTAGCGGCACAGATACGCAGTATTTT. The variable domain in full, with the rest retrieved from reference TRBV28 and TRBJ2-3, is DVKVTQSSRYLVKRTGEKVFLECVQDMDHENMFWYRQDPGLGLRLIYFSYDVKMKEKGDIPEGYSVSREKKERFSLILESASTNQTSMYLCASRTGTSGTDTQYFGPGTRLTVL.

Notes on this clonotype: At one boundary the junction diverges from the germline segment, which might be a read error. The V call is TRBV9, the J call TRBJ2-3; no firm D call. This CDR3 has 13 residues. Germline V CDR1 and CDR2: SGDLS, YYNGEE. CDR3 in DNA: TGTGCCGGCAGCGTAGGCGGCACAGATACGCAGTATTTT. Protein: CAGSVGGTDTQYF.

This clonotype showed up just a few times. The genes are TRBV6-5 and TRBJ1-1, with D unclear. Germline V CDR1 and CDR2: MNHEY, SVGAGI. The CDR3 loop spans 14 amino acids. The V gene lost 7 bases and the J gene lost 6 bases, with 18 bases spanning the gap. The CDR3 region is CASTPPGSTAEAFF. CDR3 sequence (DNA): TGTGCCAGCACGCCCCCGGGATCAACCGCTGAAGCTTTCTTT.

The chain employs TRBV7-2 and TRBJ2-1; 7 bases match TRBD2. There are 14 residues in the CDR3. Germline V gene sequence: CDR1 SGHTA, CDR2 FQGNSA. V lost 4 bases, J lost 9 bases, and 9 bases stayed unmatched. The chain's CDR3 is CASSSMGGGIEQFF. The CDR3 bases are TGTGCCAGCAGCTCTATGGGGGGAGGGATTGAGCAGTTCTTC.

This clonotype showed up many times. The rearrangement uses TRBV12-3 or TRBV12-4 and TRBJ2-3; a possible D gene is TRBD1 (5 bases). Trimming pared 5 bases from V and 1 base from J, leaving 10 bases between. CDR3 length equals 14 residues. The CDR3 region has the DNA TGTGCCAGCAGTCAGGGATTGCGCACAGATACGCAGTATTTT. Protein product: CASSQGLRTDTQYF.

This clonotype was detected ten times or more. The chain has TRBV2 and TRBJ1-6; D is possibly TRBD1 (5 bases). CDR3 length equals 14 residues. Trimming shortened V by 2 bases and J by 8 bases, and 10 bases separated the two germline ends. Germline CDR1 and CDR2: SNHLY and FYNNEI. CDR3 bases: TGTGCCAGCAGTGAACTCAGGGCCGATTCACCCCTCCACTTT. This gives the protein CASSELRADSPLHF.

V is TRBV27 and J is TRBJ2-7; 7 bases agree with TRBD2. The CDR3 sequence is 15 residues long. Germline V lookup: CDR1 MNHEY, CDR2 SMNVEV (reference sequence). Trimming removed 3 bases from V and 3 bases from J; junction bases left unmatched: 8. CDR3 sequence reads: CASSLKPRTSYEQYF. For the CDR3, the DNA is TGTGCCAGCAGTTTGAAGCCCAGGACTAGCTACGAGCAGTACTTC.

This rearrangement joins TRBV20-1 to TRBJ2-5; D is unresolved. The CDR3 runs 11 residues. V was pared by 7 bases and J by 2 bases, with 8 bases between. The germline CDR1 and CDR2 sequences are DFQATT and SNEGSKA (reference sequence). The CDR3 DNA follows: TGCAGTGTTAGTGGTCAAGAGACCCAGTACTTC. Its translation: CSVSGQETQYF.

The genes are TRBV12-3 or TRBV12-4 and TRBJ1-6, with D uncertain. V shed 3 bases and J shed 4 bases, with 7 bases lying between them. The CDR3 loop spans 14 amino acids. The CDR3 region has the DNA TGTGCCAGCAGTTTCTCCCGTTATAATTCACCCCTCCACTTT. Protein: CASSFSRYNSPLHF.

V gene TRBV7-9 combines with J gene TRBJ2-7; D is undetermined. V shed 6 bases and J shed 5 bases, with 17 bases lying between them. The germline gives CDR1 SEHNR, CDR2 FQNEAQ (reference sequence). The CDR3 totals 14 residues. As DNA, the CDR3 is TGTGCCAGCAGTTCTCTACCACCTCTTGACGAGCAGTACTTC. This translates into CASSSLPPLDEQYF.

This clonotype was seen a handful of times. V is TRBV18 and J is TRBJ2-7; D is unclear. Germline lookup yields CDR1 KGHSH and CDR2 LQKENI. Trimming cost V 6 bases and J 2 bases, with 8 bases left between them. The CDR3 totals 12 residues. The CDR3 sequence is CASSGSAYEQYF. The CDR3 DNA reads as TGTGCCAGCTCGGGCAGTGCCTACGAGCAGTACTTC.

This clonotype was observed many times. The chain uses TRBV5-1 and TRBJ2-1, with 11 bases that match TRBD2. Germline V gives CDR1 SGHRS, CDR2 YFSETQ. J was trimmed by 7 bases and V by 4 bases; bases with no gene match: 10. This CDR3 contains 16 residues. The CDR3 region is CASSVPSSGRGNEQFF. The CDR3 DNA sequence: TGCGCCAGCAGCGTCCCGAGTAGCGGGAGGGGTAATGAGCAGTTCTTC.

In its sample, this clonotype was seen many times. This rearrangement joins TRBV5-1 to TRBJ2-1; 9 positions agree with TRBD2. The V gene end was trimmed by 4 bases and the J gene end by 9 bases; junction bases not matched to a gene: 8. Germline CDR1 SGHRS, CDR2 YFSETQ. The CDR3 sequence is 14 residues long. The CDR3 reads CASSINSGRAEQFF. In DNA form, the CDR3 reads TGCGCCAGCAGCATCAATAGCGGGAGAGCTGAGCAGTTCTTC.

This clonotype was counted at least ten times. The chain recombines TRBV12-3 or TRBV12-4 with TRBJ2-1, with 13 bases fitting TRBD2. The CDR3 has 14 amino acids. V lost 5 bases to trimming and J lost 9 bases; unmatched junction nucleotides: 4. The CDR3 bases are TGTGCCAGCAGTGAAGGACTAGCGGGGGTTGAGCAGTTCTTC. Amino acid sequence: CASSEGLAGVEQFF.

This clonotype was found many times. The genes are TRBV28 and TRBJ1-6; a weak D match, TRBD1 (5 bases). Trimming shortened V by 1 base and J by 10 bases, and 14 bases separated the two germline ends. CDR3 length equals 15 residues. The germline V gene has CDR1 MDHEN and CDR2 SYDVKM. The CDR3 sequence is CASSLLSGSRSPLHF. CDR3 sequence (DNA): TGTGCCAGCAGTTTATTGTCAGGGAGTCGGTCACCCCTCCACTTT.

The chain joins TRBV5-1 to TRBJ2-3; 7 positions match TRBD2. Germline values: CDR1 SGHRS, CDR2 YFSETQ. The CDR3 extends over 16 amino acids. V lost 4 bases, J lost 2 bases, and 10 bases stayed unmatched. The CDR3 DNA sequence: TGCGCCAGCAGCGGGCAGGGACTACCAATCACAGATACGCAGTATTTT. Translating it yields CASSGQGLPITDTQYF.

This clonotype came up a few times. The CDR3 DNA follows: TGCAGCGTCCTCAGGTCGAGCTCTGGAAACACCATATATTTT. This encodes CSVLRSSSGNTIYF. The chain combines TRBV29-1 with TRBJ1-3; no reliable D call. The CDR3 loop spans 14 amino acids. V was trimmed by 6 bases and J by 0 bases, leaving 12 bases between them. Germline V gene sequence: CDR1 SQVTM, CDR2 ANQGSEA.

This clonotype was picked up many times. The genes are TRBV28 and TRBJ2-7, with 8 bases that match TRBD2. Germline CDR1 is MDHEN and CDR2 is SYDVKM. Trimming cost V 7 bases and J 5 bases; bases outside gene matches: 7. The CDR3 is made up of 13 amino acids. DNA of the CDR3: TGTGCCAGCATCCTAAGCGGGAGTAACGAGCAGTACTTC. This codes for CASILSGSNEQYF.

The chain recombines TRBV9 with TRBJ2-1; 7 positions agree with TRBD1. V shed 0 bases, J shed 4 bases, and the junction held 4 bases outside the gene matches. Germline assignment: CDR1 SGDLS and CDR2 YYNGEE. This CDR3 spans 15 amino acids. The CDR3 spells CASSVGRDRYNEQFF. The CDR3 nucleotides are TGTGCCAGCAGCGTAGGAAGGGACAGATACAATGAGCAGTTCTTC.

The chain couples TRBV20-1 to TRBJ2-7, with unresolved D. V was cut by 0 bases and J by 3 bases, with 9 bases left in between. CDR1 is DFQATT, CDR2 SNEGSKA, per germline (reference sequence). The CDR3 sequence is 13 residues long. DNA of the CDR3: TGCAGTGCTAGAGATGGGTCCCTCTACGAGCAGTACTTC. This sequence encodes CSARDGSLYEQYF.

This chain joins TRBV2 and TRBJ2-7; TRBD1 or TRBD2 may be the D gene (5 bases each). The CDR3 contains 14 residues. The V and J ends lost 5 bases and 6 bases respectively, with 17 bases between them. Germline assignment: CDR1 SNHLY and CDR2 FYNNEI. The CDR3 nucleotides read TGTGCCAGCAGTCATGCAATCCCGAGGGGCGAGCAGTACTTC. The encoded protein is CASSHAIPRGEQYF.

At least ten counts were recorded for this clonotype. V gene TRBV20-1 combines with J gene TRBJ2-2, with TRBD2 matching 9 bases. Germline lookup yields CDR1 DFQATT and CDR2 SNEGSKA (reference sequence). CDR3 length: 17 amino acids. V lost 6 bases, J lost 1 base, and 12 bases stayed unmatched. DNA of the CDR3: TGCAGTGCCATCAGAAGGGCTAGCGGGGTGAACACCGGGGAGCTGTTTTTT. Amino acid sequence: CSAIRRASGVNTGELFF.

J is TRBJ2-3 and V is TRBV5-1; 9 nucleotides agree with TRBD2. The CDR3 totals 16 residues. Germline CDR1 and CDR2: SGHRS and YFSETQ. V gave up 4 bases and J gave up 3 bases; unmatched junction bases: 9. The CDR3 DNA is TGCGCCAGCAGCAAAACCGGGACTAGCTATACAGATACGCAGTATTTT. Its protein is CASSKTGTSYTDTQYF. Filled out from reference TRBV5-1 and TRBJ2-3, the complete variable domain reads KAGVTQTPRYLIKTRGQQVTLSCSPISGHRSVSWYQQTPGQGLQFLFEYFSETQRNKGNFPGRFSGRQFSNSRSEMNVSTLELGDSALYLCASSKTGTSYTDTQYFGPGTRLTVL.

This clonotype has a count of ten or more. J is TRBJ2-5 and V is TRBV7-8; the match to TRBD1 covers 7 bases. The CDR3 spans 13 residues. The germline V gene encodes CDR1 SGHVS and CDR2 FQNEAQ. Trimming took 5 bases from V and 5 from J; bases not matched to a gene: 5. The CDR3 nucleotides read TGTGCCAGCAGCATAGGGGGCGTTGAGACCCAGTACTTC. It encodes CASSIGGVETQYF.

This clonotype showed up just a few times. This sequence joins TRBV5-1 and TRBJ2-2; 7 bases map to TRBD2. This CDR3 comprises 15 residues. With 0 bases clipped from V and 1 base from J, the junction kept 0 bases outside the gene matches. CDR1 SGHRS and CDR2 YFSETQ come from the germline V gene. The CDR3 region is CASSLVAGNTGELFF. CDR3 nucleotide sequence: TGCGCCAGCAGCTTGGTAGCGGGGAACACCGGGGAGCTGTTTTTT.

This clonotype has ten or more counts. V and J are TRBV9 and TRBJ2-7; no clear D. CDR1 is SGDLS and CDR2 is YYNGEE in the germline V gene. Trimming stripped 4 bases from V and 3 bases from J, with 11 bases between. The CDR3 is 13 residues long. The CDR3 DNA is TGTGCCAGCAGCCCTGGAGTAGTCTACGAGCAGTACTTC. This translates into CASSPGVVYEQYF.

The V call is TRBV20-1, the J call TRBJ2-7, with a possible D match to TRBD1 (6 bases). There are 17 residues in the CDR3. Germline CDR1 reads DFQATT; CDR2 reads SNEGSKA (reference sequence). Between the trimmed V and J ends, which lost 3 bases and 0 bases, there was a span of 21 bases. CDR3 DNA sequence: TGCAGTGCTAGGGGGGCTCTGGCGGGCCTTCCCTCCTACGAGCAGTACTTC. Translating gives CSARGALAGLPSYEQYF.

This clonotype was seen ten or more times. The rearrangement uses TRBV11-2 and TRBJ2-3, with D possibly matching TRBD1 (6 bases). CDR1 and CDR2 (germline): SGHAT, FQNNGV. The CDR3 extends over 14 amino acids. V lost 2 bases and J lost 3, with 9 bases in between. The CDR3 bases are TGTGCCAGCAGCTTAACAGGGACAACAGATACGCAGTATTTT. This translates into CASSLTGTTDTQYF. The variable domain in full, with the rest retrieved from reference TRBV11-2 and TRBJ2-3, is EAGVAQSPRYKIIEKRQSVAFWCNPISGHATLYWYQQILGQGPKLLIQFQNNGVVDDSQLPKDRFSAERLKGVDSTLKIQPAKLEDSAVYLCASSLTGTTDTQYFGPGTRLTVL.